One sample yielded the 18 T cell receptor beta chains listed below, sequenced in a study of blood T cell repertoires in COVID-19. Data came from immunoSEQ multiplex PCR; TCRdb stores just in-frame clones and leaves some out. The sample records around 300,000 clones, roughly nine tenths being singletons. Source material: peripheral blood. All receptors come from a man between 50 and 59 years old with acute or convalescent COVID-19.

This chain joins TRBV6-1 and TRBJ1-1; D possibly corresponds to TRBD1 (6 bases). Between the trimmed V and J ends, which lost 2 bases and 6 bases, there was a span of 7 bases. Per the germline V gene, CDR1 is MNHNS and CDR2 is SASEGT. The CDR3 has 12 residues. CDR3 sequence: CASSERGSEAFF. Written as DNA, the CDR3 is TGTGCCAGCAGTGAAAGGGGGTCTGAAGCTTTCTTT.

The J gene is TRBJ2-2, the V gene TRBV25-1; 8 bases agree with TRBD2. The ends lost 2 bases at V and 3 bases at J; junction bases unmatched: 5. From germline, CDR1 is MGHDK and CDR2 SYGVNS. The CDR3 contains 16 residues. CDR3 sequence reads: CASSEVGGVDTGELFF. The CDR3 DNA reads TGTGCCAGCAGTGAAGTCGGGGGGGTCGACACCGGGGAGCTGTTTTTT.

The chain links TRBV6-5 to TRBJ1-6, with D possibly being TRBD1 (6 bases). Trimming took 5 bases from V and 6 from J, leaving 11 bases between them. The germline V gene has CDR1 MNHEY and CDR2 SVGAGI. This CDR3 is 14 amino acids long. CDR3 coding DNA: TGTGCCAGCAGTCCAGGGGTTTTTAATTCACCCCTCCACTTT. Its protein is CASSPGVFNSPLHF.

The chain carries TRBV10-3 and TRBJ1-3; the D gene is possibly TRBD1 (6 bases). V was shortened by 6 bases and J by 5 bases, with 11 bases between the two germline ends. Looked up from germline, CDR1 is ENHRY and CDR2 is SYGVKD. The CDR3 length is 13 residues. For the CDR3, the DNA is TGTGCCATCAGGGGGGACATCCGAAACACCATATATTTT. Translated, it gives CAIRGDIRNTIYF.

This chain connects TRBV9 to TRBJ2-1; a weak D match, TRBD1 (6 bases). The V gene lost 3 bases and the J gene lost 3 bases, with 13 bases spanning the gap. There are 15 residues in the CDR3. The germline V gene has CDR1 SGDLS and CDR2 YYNGEE. CDR3 bases: TGTGCCAGCAGCGGAGCCGGGACACTCTACAATGAGCAGTTCTTC. It is translated as CASSGAGTLYNEQFF.

The CDR3 nucleotides are TGTGCCAGTAGACCGAGCACCGGGACAGGGTACACTGAAGCTTTCTTT. It codes for CASRPSTGTGYTEAFF. The chain recombines TRBV19 with TRBJ1-1; TRBD1 matches 9 bases. Germline V CDR1 and CDR2: LNHDA, SQIVND (reference sequence). The junction had 11 bases not matched to a gene; V was cut back by 6 bases and J by 3 bases. The CDR3 covers 16 residues.

This clone was counted a few times. The chain couples TRBV6-7 to TRBJ1-2, with D tentatively TRBD1 (6 bases). TRBV6-7 is an ORF, and what it does is uncertain. Trimming cost V 0 bases and J 3 bases, with 14 bases left between them. The CDR3 consists of 16 residues. The CDR3 sequence is CASSYSSEQGHYGYTF. CDR3 sequence (DNA): TGTGCCAGCAGTTACTCGTCAGAGCAGGGGCACTATGGCTACACCTTC.

The rearrangement joins TRBV29-1 to TRBJ2-3; the match to TRBD1 covers 8 bases. Germline trimming cut 7 bases from V and 4 bases from J; bases unmatched to any gene: 4. Germline-derived CDR1 and CDR2 are SQVTM and ANQGSEA. This CDR3 comprises 12 residues. DNA for the CDR3: TGCAGCGGCAGGGGGCCCGCAGATACGCAGTATTTT. Protein product: CSGRGPADTQYF.

The chain recombines TRBV12-3 or TRBV12-4 with TRBJ2-7, with TRBD1 matching over 8 bases. V gave up 6 bases and J gave up 5 bases; unmatched junction bases: 6. CDR3 length: 13 amino acids. The CDR3 reads CASRPGTGNEQYF. The CDR3 DNA reads TGTGCCAGCAGGCCCGGGACAGGTAACGAGCAGTACTTC.

The chain recombines TRBV6-1 with TRBJ2-7; possible D gene TRBD2, 7 bases. Trimming cost V 4 bases and J 4 bases, with 20 bases left between them. The CDR3 is made up of 16 amino acids. Germline-derived CDR1 and CDR2 are MNHNS and SASEGT. The CDR3 nucleotides are TGTGCCAGCAGTGGGGGGGGCACCCCAAATAGTTACGAGCAGTACTTC. Translating gives CASSGGGTPNSYEQYF.

The chain couples TRBV10-3 to TRBJ2-7; 8 bases align to TRBD1. Per the germline V gene, CDR1 is ENHRY and CDR2 is SYGVKD. The V and J ends lost 11 bases and 0 bases, in that order; junction bases with no gene match: 9. The CDR3 has 14 residues. CDR3 amino acids: CASRPGQDSYEQYF. CDR3 sequence (DNA): TGTGCCTCACGTCCGGGACAGGACTCCTACGAGCAGTACTTC.

The rearrangement links TRBV24-1 to TRBJ2-2, with a weak D call TRBD1 (6 bases). Deletions cut 2 bases from V and 4 bases from J, with 13 bases between. Per germline, CDR1 KGHDR and CDR2 SFDVKD. This CDR3 has 16 amino acids. The CDR3 loop is CATSDSVTGATGELFF. CDR3 in DNA: TGTGCCACCAGTGATTCCGTGACAGGAGCCACCGGGGAGCTGTTTTTT.

CDR3 residues: CASRTTGNSPLHF. The CDR3 DNA follows: TGTGCCAGCAGAACTACAGGGAATTCACCCCTCCACTTT. The chain carries TRBV6-5 and TRBJ1-6; maybe TRBD1 (6 bases). V was cut by 6 bases and J by 7 bases, with 10 bases left in between. From germline, CDR1 is MNHEY and CDR2 SVGAGI. The CDR3 has 13 amino acids.

J is TRBJ2-1 and V is TRBV19; 9 nucleotides line up with TRBD1. Germline V lookup: CDR1 LNHDA, CDR2 SQIVND (reference sequence). The length of the CDR3 is 16 residues. V lost 3 bases to trimming and J lost 8 bases; unmatched junction nucleotides: 11. The CDR3 loop reads CASSIHSGTGRDEQFF. The DNA for the CDR3 is TGTGCCAGTAGTATTCATTCCGGGACAGGGAGGGATGAGCAGTTCTTC.

The chain carries TRBV6-2 or TRBV6-3 and TRBJ2-1, with 8 bases lining up with TRBD2. V lost 3 bases, J lost 8 bases, and 6 bases stayed unmatched. From germline, CDR1 is MNHEY and CDR2 SVGEGT. This CDR3 has 14 amino acids. CDR3 nucleotides: TGTGCCAGCAGTTATGGGCGGGGGGTCTATGAGCAGTTCTTC. Its protein is CASSYGRGVYEQFF.

The V call is TRBV7-3, the J call TRBJ1-1, with 7 positions matching TRBD1. With V trimmed by 5 bases and J by 0 bases, 3 bases remained unmatched. Germline V CDR1 and CDR2: SGHTA, FQGTGA. The CDR3 has 14 residues. CDR3 DNA sequence: TGTGCCAGCAGCCCGGACAGGATGAACACTGAAGCTTTCTTT. Its protein product is CASSPDRMNTEAFF.

The chain employs TRBV2 and TRBJ2-1; 9 bases agree with TRBD1. The V segment lost 5 bases and the J segment 0 bases; nucleotides outside the gene matches: 2. Germline CDR1 SNHLY, CDR2 FYNNEI. The length of the CDR3 is 15 residues. The CDR3 region is CASSKDRGSYNEQFF. The DNA for the CDR3 is TGTGCCAGCAGTAAGGACAGGGGCTCCTACAATGAGCAGTTCTTC.

This clone showed up just once. The chain recombines TRBV2 with TRBJ1-4; perhaps TRBD1 as D (5 bases). The CDR3 consists of 13 residues. Trimming took 6 bases from V and 6 from J, leaving 11 bases between them. CDR1 is SNHLY, CDR2 FYNNEI, per germline. The CDR3: CASRGGAHEKLFF. CDR3 DNA sequence: TGTGCCAGCAGAGGAGGGGCTCATGAAAAACTGTTTTTT.